This T cell receptor (beta chain) was recorded in a study of blood T cells in healthy people across ages. The authors ran a second PCR of 7 to 11 cycles using a sample-barcoded 5' primer and a J-beta primer mix. TCRdb reanalysed the 5' RACE reads using MiXCR and keeps one entry per CDR3 protein. The data hold roughly 2 million distinct CDR3 sequences, with about 49% observed a single time. The sequence came from a woman between 35 and 50 years old in good health. The sequenced sample was blood.

CDR3 loop: CASSLLGLAGARTDTQYF. CDR3 sequence (DNA): TGTGCCAGCAGCTTATTGGGTTTAGCGGGGGCCCGCACAGATACGCAGTATTTT. V is TRBV7-2 and J is TRBJ2-3; TRBD2 aligns across 9 bases. Germline CDR1 SGHTA, CDR2 FQGNSA. V lost 2 bases to trimming and J lost 1 base; unmatched junction nucleotides: 10. CDR3 size: 18 residues. Full variable domain (remainder filled in from reference TRBV7-2 and TRBJ2-3): GAGVSQSPSNKVTEKGKDVELRCDPISGHTALYWYRQSLGQGLEFLIYFQGNSAPDKSGLPSDRFSAERTGGSVSTLTIQRTQQEDSAVYLCASSLLGLAGARTDTQYFGPGTRLTVL.